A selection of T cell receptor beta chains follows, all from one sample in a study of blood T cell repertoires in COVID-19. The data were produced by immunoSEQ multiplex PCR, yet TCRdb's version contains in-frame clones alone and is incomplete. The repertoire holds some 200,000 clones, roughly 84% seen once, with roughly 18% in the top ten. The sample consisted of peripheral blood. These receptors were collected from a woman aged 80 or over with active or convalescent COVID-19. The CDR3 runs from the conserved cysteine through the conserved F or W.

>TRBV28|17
CASSFLGLGTNTGELFF
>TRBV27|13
CASSLGGLSGYTF
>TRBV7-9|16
CASSNLAGGLSDTQYF
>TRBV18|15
CASSPTGQGSEKLFF
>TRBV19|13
CASSIEGNTEAFF
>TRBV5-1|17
CASSSGTSGDYTDTQYF
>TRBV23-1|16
CASSQWRDRYTGELFF
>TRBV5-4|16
CASSSGTSGRTDTQYF
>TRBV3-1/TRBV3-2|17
CASSQDWKGLAIDTQYF
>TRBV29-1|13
CSVDRGGGETQYF
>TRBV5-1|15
CASSLDGLEGNEQFF
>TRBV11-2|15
CASSLVGTSGVTQYF
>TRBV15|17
CATSRGGAGLAGNEQFF
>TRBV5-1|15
CASSVGPTGGETQYF
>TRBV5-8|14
CASSRTDYNSPLHF
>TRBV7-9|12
CASSPPGEKLFF
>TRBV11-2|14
CASRGLPSGNTIYF
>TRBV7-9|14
CASSREAGANEQFF